This T cell receptor beta chain was identified during a study of shared clonotypes between healthy human individuals. Some clones are missing from TCRdb's copy, which holds only in-frame ones; the method was immunoSEQ multiplex PCR. The sample has over a million clones, roughly 96% seen once. The CDR3 has 14 amino acids. Germline V CDR1 and CDR2: SQVTM, ANQGSEA. Trimming at V came to 5 bases and at J to 6 bases, leaving 6 bases not matched to a gene. CD4+ cell separation produced CD45RA+ naive and CD45RA-negative memory subsets. Study-wide results and caveats: The study found lower generation probabilities in non-shared clonotypes than in those shared by all four donors.

To note about this clone: What it binds is unknown.

The TCR sequence derives from a man aged 30 to 39 in good health. The chain has TRBV29-1 and TRBJ2-1; 11 nucleotides align to TRBD2. Sequenced: naive CD4+ T cells sorted from blood. Subset noted: CD45RA+ positively selected. This CDR3 is CSVFVSGRANEQFF. The DNA for the CDR3 is TGCAGCGTTTTCGTTAGCGGGAGGGCCAATGAGCAGTTCTTC.